This entry lists 19 T cell receptor beta chains sequenced from one sample in a study of T cell responses to AZD1222 COVID-19 vaccine. TCRdb's copy holds only in-frame clones and misses some; the assay was immunoSEQ multiplex PCR. The table lists fewer than 200,000 clones, approximately 88% of them singletons. Source: peripheral blood, taken 28 days after the second AZD1222 dose. These TCRs come from an adult who received the AZD1222 COVID-19 vaccine.

CDR3 region: CASSSNVVGGSTEAFF. DNA for the CDR3: TGCGCCAGCAGCTCAAATGTTGTGGGGGGCAGCACTGAAGCTTTCTTT. This chain uses TRBV5-1 with TRBJ1-1; D perhaps matches TRBD1 (6 bases). From germline, CDR1 is SGHRS and CDR2 YFSETQ. The CDR3 has 16 amino acids. Trimming left V 3 bases short and J 4 bases short, with 19 bases between.

The J gene is TRBJ2-1, the V gene TRBV24-1, with D possibly TRBD2 on 6 matching bases. V was cut by 7 bases and J by 1 base, with 7 bases left in between. Germline values: CDR1 KGHDR, CDR2 SFDVKD. The CDR3 runs 13 residues. This CDR3 is CATSSGSYNEQFF. In nucleotides, the CDR3 is TGTGCCACCAGCAGCGGGTCCTACAATGAGCAGTTCTTC.

The V call is TRBV27, the J call TRBJ1-1; D is unclear. With 3 bases removed from V and 5 bases from J, the gap between germline ends came to 10 bases. CDR1 MNHEY and CDR2 SMNVEV come from the germline V gene (reference sequence). CDR3 length: 13 amino acids. The CDR3 bases are TGTGCCAGCAGTTTGACGGGTGGGACTGAAGCTTTCTTT. Its translation is CASSLTGGTEAFF.

The chain recombines TRBV27 with TRBJ1-2; the match to TRBD1 covers 9 bases. CDR1 is MNHEY, CDR2 SMNVEV, per germline (reference sequence). J was trimmed by 2 bases and V by 5 bases; bases with no gene match: 6. The CDR3 loop spans 15 amino acids. DNA of the CDR3: TGTGCCAGCAGTCCCCGGACAGGGGCGAACTATGGCTACACCTTC. Translating it yields CASSPRTGANYGYTF.

In its sample, this clone was seen once. The chain recombines TRBV4-2 with TRBJ2-5; 13 nucleotides match TRBD2. The CDR3 loop spans 21 amino acids. Unmatched junction bases numbered 15, after V lost 0 bases and J lost 2 bases. Germline-derived CDR1 and CDR2 are LGHNA and YNFKEQ. CDR3 sequence reads: CASSQDRVLRGLAGFQETQYF. DNA of the CDR3: TGTGCCAGCAGCCAAGATCGGGTTTTAAGGGGACTAGCGGGATTTCAAGAGACCCAGTACTTC.

The chain carries TRBV18 and TRBJ1-2; the D gene is possibly TRBD1 (6 bases). The CDR3 runs to 14 residues. The germline V and J ends were trimmed by 4 bases and 2 bases, with 11 bases remaining between them. CDR1 and CDR2 from the germline V gene are KGHSH and LQKENI. In DNA, the CDR3 is TGTGCCAGCTCACTAGGACAGAGAAACTATGGCTACACCTTC. Translation gives CASSLGQRNYGYTF.

This chain links TRBV5-4 with TRBJ2-3; 15 bases are shared with TRBD2. This CDR3 comprises 19 residues. Germline values: CDR1 SGHNT, CDR2 YYREEE (reference sequence). Trimming took 3 bases from V and 3 from J; bases not matched to a gene: 11. The CDR3 loop reads CASSSPGLAGGPSTDTQYF. The DNA of the CDR3 is TGTGCCAGCAGCTCACCAGGACTAGCGGGGGGGCCTAGTACAGATACGCAGTATTTT.

The chain uses TRBV11-3 and TRBJ2-7, with D tentatively TRBD2 (5 bases). Trimming cost V 2 bases and J 5 bases, with 13 bases left between them. The CDR3 covers 14 residues. The V gene's germline CDR1 is SGHNT and CDR2 YENEEA. The CDR3 sequence is CASSLPGLGNEQYF. The CDR3 bases are TGTGCCAGCAGCTTACCGGGGTTGGGGAACGAGCAGTACTTC.

This chain links TRBV3-1 (or the pseudogene TRBV3-2) with TRBJ1-3, with D uncertain. V was cut by 1 base and J by 0 bases, with 7 bases left in between. Germline-derived CDR1 and CDR2 are LGHDT and YNNKEL (reference sequence). CDR3 size: 15 residues. The CDR3 bases are TGTGCCAGCAGCCAAGGGTTCCTCTCTGGAAACACCATATATTTT. It yields the protein CASSQGFLSGNTIYF.

The chain has TRBV7-8 and TRBJ1-6; D unclear. CDR1 SGHVS and CDR2 FQNEAQ come from the germline V gene. This CDR3 is 15 amino acids long. V lost 1 base and J 8 bases, leaving 12 bases between the germline ends. The CDR3 sequence: CASSLGTRVDSPLHF. The CDR3 nucleotides read TGTGCCAGCAGCTTAGGGACTCGCGTCGATTCACCCCTCCACTTT. Full variable domain (missing parts from reference TRBV7-8 and TRBJ1-6): GAGVSQSPRYKVAKRGQDVALRCDPISGHVSLFWYQQALGQGPEFLTYFQNEAQLDKSGLPSDRFFAERPEGSVSTLKIQRTQQEDSAVYLCASSLGTRVDSPLHFGNGTRLTVT.

This chain uses TRBV18 with TRBJ2-7; D assignment may be TRBD1 or TRBD2 (5 bases each). The CDR3 sequence is 15 residues long. Per the germline V gene, CDR1 is KGHSH and CDR2 is LQKENI. Trimming cost V 3 bases and J 2 bases, with 14 bases left between them. The CDR3 nucleotides read TGTGCCAGCTCACCGGGACCCCATGGGGCCTACGAGCAGTACTTC. Translating gives CASSPGPHGAYEQYF.

The V and J genes are TRBV29-1 and TRBJ1-1; D uncertain. The CDR3 runs 12 residues. The V end lost 4 bases, the J end lost 4 bases, and 10 bases lay between the germline ends. CDR1 and CDR2 (germline): SQVTM, ANQGSEA. CDR3 DNA: TGCAGCGTTGGGGGAACCGGCACTGAAGCTTTCTTT. Its translation: CSVGGTGTEAFF.

V and J are TRBV4-1 and TRBJ2-7, with 7 bases aligning to TRBD2. CDR1 and CDR2 (germline): MGHRA, YSYEKL. Trimming took 4 bases from V and 4 from J; bases not matched to a gene: 10. The CDR3 has 15 residues. The CDR3 sequence is CASSPSGGGIYEQYF. CDR3 nucleotide sequence: TGCGCCAGCAGCCCCTCCGGCGGGGGTATTTACGAGCAGTACTTC.

This clone has only a few counts. The V call is TRBV5-1, the J call TRBJ2-1; a possible D gene is TRBD1 (6 bases). CDR3 length: 16 residues. The germline gives CDR1 SGHRS, CDR2 YFSETQ. Trimming cost V 0 bases and J 8 bases, with 18 bases left between them. The CDR3 reads CASSLGPQGPWDEQFF. In nucleotides, the CDR3 is TGCGCCAGCAGCTTGGGTCCACAGGGCCCCTGGGATGAGCAGTTCTTC.

This chain connects TRBV6-5 to TRBJ1-2, with 9 nucleotides matching TRBD1. From germline, CDR1 is MNHEY and CDR2 SVGAGI. V lost 4 bases and J lost 5; bases outside the gene matches: 8. The CDR3 loop spans 15 amino acids. The CDR3 loop reads CASSFGQGLWYGYTF. CDR3 bases: TGTGCCAGCAGTTTCGGACAGGGGCTATGGTATGGCTACACCTTC.

The V call is TRBV28, the J call TRBJ1-6; the D is unclear. V dropped 7 bases and J dropped 5 bases, with 12 bases sitting between them. Germline CDR1 is MDHEN and CDR2 is SYDVKM. The CDR3 consists of 14 residues. CDR3 bases: TGTGCCAGCATGGAGGTATGGGATAATTCACCCCTCCACTTT. Its translation: CASMEVWDNSPLHF.

The V gene is TRBV5-4, the J gene TRBJ1-3; D is possibly TRBD1 (5 bases). V was cut by 4 bases and J by 4 bases, with 18 bases left in between. In germline, CDR1 is SGHNT, CDR2 YYREEE (reference sequence). CDR3 length equals 16 residues. The DNA for the CDR3 is TGTGCCAGCAGCCTCATCTCTTCCCGGGGGGGAAACACCATATATTTT. It yields the protein CASSLISSRGGNTIYF.

CDR3 sequence reads: CASSQDLLAGGPGELFF. CDR3 DNA sequence: TGCGCCAGCAGCCAAGATTTGCTAGCGGGGGGTCCCGGGGAGCTGTTTTTT. The genes are TRBV4-1 and TRBJ2-2, with 11 bases that match TRBD2. V shed 0 bases, J shed 6 bases, and the junction held 6 bases outside the gene matches. CDR3 length: 17 residues. Per germline, CDR1 MGHRA and CDR2 YSYEKL.

The gene calls are TRBV9 and TRBJ2-1; no definite D call. The CDR3 is made up of 15 amino acids. Trimming removed 4 bases at V and 7 bases at J, with 18 bases between. Germline V CDR1 and CDR2: SGDLS, YYNGEE. CDR3 coding DNA: TGTGCCAGCAGCCACCCAGGCACCTACGGGAATGAGCAGTTCTTC. Protein product: CASSHPGTYGNEQFF. Using reference TRBV9 and TRBJ2-1 for the parts outside the CDR3, the full variable domain is DSGVTQTPKHLITATGQRVTLRCSPRSGDLSVYWYQQSLDQGLQFLIQYYNGEERAKGNILERFSAQQFPDLHSELNLSSLELGDSALYFCASSHPGTYGNEQFFGPGTRLTVL.